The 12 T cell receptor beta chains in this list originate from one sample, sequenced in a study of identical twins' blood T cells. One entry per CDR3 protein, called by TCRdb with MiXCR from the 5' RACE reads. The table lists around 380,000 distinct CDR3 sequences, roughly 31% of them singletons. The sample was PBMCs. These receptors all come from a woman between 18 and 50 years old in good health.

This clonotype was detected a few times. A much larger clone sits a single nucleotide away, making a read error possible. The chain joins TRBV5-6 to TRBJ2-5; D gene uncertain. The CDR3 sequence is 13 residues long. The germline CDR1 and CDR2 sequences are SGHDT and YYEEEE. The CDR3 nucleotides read TGTGCCAGCAGTCCGCCATTGGTAGAGACCCTGTACTTC. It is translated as CASSPPLVETLYF. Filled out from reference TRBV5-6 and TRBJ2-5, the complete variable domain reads DAGVTQSPTHLIKTRGQQVTLRCSPKSGHDTVSWYQQALGQGPQFIFQYYEEEERQRGNFPDRFSGHQFPNYSSELNVNALLLGDSALYLCASSPPLVETLYFGPGTRLLVL.

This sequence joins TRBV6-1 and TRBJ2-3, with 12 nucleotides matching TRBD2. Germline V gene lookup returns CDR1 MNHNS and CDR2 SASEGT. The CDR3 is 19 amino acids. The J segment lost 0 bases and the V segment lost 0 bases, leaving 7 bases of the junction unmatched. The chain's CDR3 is CASSEAPGTSGFSTDTQYF. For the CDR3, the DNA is TGTGCCAGCAGTGAAGCTCCGGGGACTAGCGGGTTTAGCACAGATACGCAGTATTTT.

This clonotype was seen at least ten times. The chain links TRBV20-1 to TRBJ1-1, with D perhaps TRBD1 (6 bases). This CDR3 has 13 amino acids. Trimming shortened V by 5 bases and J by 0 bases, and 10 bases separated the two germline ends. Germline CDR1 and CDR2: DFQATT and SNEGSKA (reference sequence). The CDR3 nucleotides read TGCAGTGCTCGGGGACATTTGAACACTGAAGCTTTCTTT. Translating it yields CSARGHLNTEAFF.

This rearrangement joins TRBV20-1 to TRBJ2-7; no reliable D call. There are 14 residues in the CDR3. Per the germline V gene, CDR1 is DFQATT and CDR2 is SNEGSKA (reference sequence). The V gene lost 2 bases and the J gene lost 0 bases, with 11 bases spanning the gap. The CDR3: CSARSRVRSYEQYF. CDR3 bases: TGCAGTGCTAGATCCCGGGTCCGCTCCTACGAGCAGTACTTC.

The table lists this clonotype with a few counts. CDR3 sequence (DNA): TGTGCCATCAGTGAGTCCGGGACAGGGAATGAAAAACTGTTTTTT. Protein sequence: CAISESGTGNEKLFF. The rearrangement joins TRBV10-3 to TRBJ1-4, with TRBD1 identical over 9 bases. Germline V gene lookup returns CDR1 ENHRY and CDR2 SYGVKD. The CDR3 covers 15 residues. Trimming at V came to 0 bases and at J to 5 bases, leaving 1 base not matched to a gene.

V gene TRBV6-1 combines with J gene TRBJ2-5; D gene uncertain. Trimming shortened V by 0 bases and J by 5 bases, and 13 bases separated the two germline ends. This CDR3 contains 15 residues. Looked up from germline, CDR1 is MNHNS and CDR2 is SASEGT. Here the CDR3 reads CASSEAGSNFETQYF. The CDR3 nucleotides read TGTGCCAGCAGTGAAGCGGGCAGTAATTTCGAGACCCAGTACTTC.

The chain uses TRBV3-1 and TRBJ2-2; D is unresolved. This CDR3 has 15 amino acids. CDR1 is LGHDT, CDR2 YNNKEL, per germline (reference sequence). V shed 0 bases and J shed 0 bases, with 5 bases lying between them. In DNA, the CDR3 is TGTGCCAGCAGCCAAGATTGGGCGAACACCGGGGAGCTGTTTTTT. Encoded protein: CASSQDWANTGELFF.

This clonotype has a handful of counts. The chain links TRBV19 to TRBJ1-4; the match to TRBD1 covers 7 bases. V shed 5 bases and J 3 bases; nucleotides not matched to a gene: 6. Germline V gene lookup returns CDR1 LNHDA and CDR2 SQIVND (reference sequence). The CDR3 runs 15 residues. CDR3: CASSVSGTANEKLFF. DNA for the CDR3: TGTGCCAGTAGTGTCTCCGGGACAGCTAATGAAAAACTGTTTTTT.

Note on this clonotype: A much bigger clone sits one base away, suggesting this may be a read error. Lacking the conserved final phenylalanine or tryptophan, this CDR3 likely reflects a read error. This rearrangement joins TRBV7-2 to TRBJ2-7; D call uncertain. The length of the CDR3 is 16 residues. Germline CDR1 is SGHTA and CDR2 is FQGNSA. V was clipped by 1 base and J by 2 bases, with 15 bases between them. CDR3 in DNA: TGTGCCAGCAGCTTAGAGGGTTTCCACAGCACCTACGAGCAGTACTTA. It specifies CASSLEGFHSTYEQYL.

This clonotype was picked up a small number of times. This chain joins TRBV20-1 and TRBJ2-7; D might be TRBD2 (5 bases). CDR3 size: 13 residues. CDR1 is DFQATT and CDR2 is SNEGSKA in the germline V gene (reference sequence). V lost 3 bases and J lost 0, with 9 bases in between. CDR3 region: CSARRAGSYEQYF. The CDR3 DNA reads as TGCAGTGCTAGGCGGGCAGGCTCCTACGAGCAGTACTTC.

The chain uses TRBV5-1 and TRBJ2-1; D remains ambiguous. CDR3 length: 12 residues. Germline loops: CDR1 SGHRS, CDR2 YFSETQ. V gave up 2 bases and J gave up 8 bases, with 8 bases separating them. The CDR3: CASSFSNDEQFF. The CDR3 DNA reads TGCGCCAGCAGCTTCAGTAACGATGAGCAGTTCTTC.

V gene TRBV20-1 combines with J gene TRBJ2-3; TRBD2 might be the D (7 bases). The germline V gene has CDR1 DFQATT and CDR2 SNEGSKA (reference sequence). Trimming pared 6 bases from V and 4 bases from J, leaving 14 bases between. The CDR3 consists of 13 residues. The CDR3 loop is CSAPRGRADTQYF. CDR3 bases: TGCAGTGCCCCAAGGGGGAGGGCAGATACGCAGTATTTT.